One and the same sample provided the 27 T cell receptor beta chains below, sequenced in a study of read filtering for tumor transcriptome and immune sequencing. The library was built from around 380 ng RNA with molecular barcoded adaptors for alpha/delta and beta/gamma chains. TCRdb re-analysed the reads in MiXCR, keeping a single row per CDR3 protein. The data contain 75,000 to 90,000 distinct CDR3 sequences, about 12% of them singletons. The sample was a population of CD138-negative cells sorted from bone marrow. All receptors come from a donor aged 40 or older with multiple myeloma.

This clonotype was counted ten times or more. J is TRBJ1-1 and V is TRBV7-2, with TRBD1 identical over 10 bases. The CDR3 contains 13 residues. The V gene end was trimmed by 5 bases and the J gene end by 7 bases; junction bases not matched to a gene: 4. Germline V CDR1 and CDR2: SGHTA, FQGNSA. This chain's CDR3 is CASSHRDRGEAFF. The CDR3 region has the DNA TGTGCCAGCAGCCACCGGGACAGGGGTGAAGCTTTCTTT.

A word on this clonotype: It is likely a read error, because the conserved phenylalanine at the end of the CDR3 is missing. The limits of the CDR3 on the DNA are not certain, so only TCRdb's listed CDR3 is given. The chain has TRBV10-3 and TRBJ2-1; the listed D gene, TRBD2, was not tested against the DNA. Including both end residues, the CDR3 is 16 amino acids long. CDR1 and CDR2 (germline): ENHRY, SYGVKD. This CDR3 reads CAISEGWEGSYNKQLC.

The rearrangement joins TRBV5-1 to TRBJ2-6; D may be TRBD1 (5 bases). Trimming took off 5 bases at V and 0 bases at J, with 9 bases between the two ends. This CDR3 is 15 amino acids long. The V gene's germline CDR1 is SGHRS and CDR2 YFSETQ. The chain's CDR3 is CASSTTASGANVLTF. CDR3 bases: TGCGCCAGCAGTACGACAGCCTCTGGGGCCAACGTCCTGACTTTC.

Many counts were recorded for this clonotype. The genes are TRBV11-2 and TRBJ2-3; TRBD1 might be the D (5 bases). Trimming stripped 2 bases from V and 2 bases from J, with 11 bases between. Germline lookup yields CDR1 SGHAT and CDR2 FQNNGV. The length of the CDR3 is 15 residues. The CDR3 DNA is TGTGCCAGCAGCTTAATGACAGAGCCCACAGATACGCAGTATTTT. Protein: CASSLMTEPTDTQYF.

This clonotype was seen ten or more times. The chain uses TRBV19 and TRBJ2-2, with D possibly TRBD2 on 6 matching bases. The CDR3 has 14 residues. Trimming removed 9 bases at V and 5 bases at J, with 16 bases between. Per the germline V gene, CDR1 is LNHDA and CDR2 is SQIVND (reference sequence). DNA of the CDR3: TGTGCCAGCCACCGACGGGAGTATACCGGGGAGCTGTTTTTT. Translating it yields CASHRREYTGELFF.

This clonotype appeared many times. The CDR3 bases are TGCGCCAGCAGCCAAGGGGGGGGGGTCATGAACACTGAAGCTTTCTTT. As protein: CASSQGGGVMNTEAFF. V gene TRBV4-1 combines with J gene TRBJ1-1; a weak D match, TRBD1 (5 bases). Trimming stripped 1 base from V and 0 bases from J, with 12 bases between. This CDR3 spans 16 amino acids. Germline V gene sequence: CDR1 MGHRA, CDR2 YSYEKL.

There are many counts of this clonotype. This chain uses TRBV28 with TRBJ1-1; D is uncertain. The ends were cut back, 3 bases at V and 5 bases at J, with 7 bases in the middle. The length of the CDR3 is 12 residues. Germline V gives CDR1 MDHEN, CDR2 SYDVKM. CDR3 sequence reads: CASSLRGTEAFF. The CDR3 bases are TGTGCCAGCAGTTTGCGCGGGACTGAAGCTTTCTTT.

This clonotype has ten or more counts. This chain uses TRBV5-1 with TRBJ2-3; D possibly uses TRBD1 or TRBD2 (6 bases each). Germline-derived CDR1 and CDR2 are SGHRS and YFSETQ. Trimming stripped 0 bases from V and 2 bases from J, with 16 bases between. The CDR3 length is 17 residues. CDR3 in amino acids: CASSLGRGTPLTDTQYF. CDR3 in DNA: TGCGCCAGCAGCTTGGGGCGCGGGACACCACTCACAGATACGCAGTATTTT.

This clonotype was found many times. This chain links TRBV18 with TRBJ2-7; D is perhaps TRBD1 (6 bases). This CDR3 is built from 15 residues. Trimming cost V 2 bases and J 1 base, with 12 bases left between them. Germline V gene data show CDR1 as KGHSH and CDR2 as LQKENI. The CDR3 is CASSPFPGQSYEQYF. CDR3 in DNA: TGTGCCAGCTCACCATTTCCGGGACAATCCTACGAGCAGTACTTC.

This clonotype has at least ten counts. The V call is TRBV29-1, the J call TRBJ2-5; D might be TRBD1 or TRBD2, each matching 5 bases. The V end lost 4 bases, the J end lost 6 bases, and 9 bases lay between the germline ends. Looked up from germline, CDR1 is SQVTM and CDR2 is ANQGSEA. The CDR3 extends over 11 amino acids. The CDR3 region has the DNA TGCAGCGTTGGGGGGTTGAAGACCCAGTACTTC. Translated, it gives CSVGGLKTQYF.

This clonotype came up many times. This chain connects TRBV3-1 to TRBJ2-7; TRBD2 might be the D (6 bases). This CDR3 spans 15 amino acids. V was pared by 4 bases and J by 3 bases, with 16 bases between. Germline assignment: CDR1 LGHDT and CDR2 YNNKEL (reference sequence). CDR3 bases: TGTGCCAGCAGCCCCCGGGGAGGTTCTCTCTACGAGCAGTACTTC. Translation gives CASSPRGGSLYEQYF.

CDR3: CASNSREVIGKLFF. CDR3 sequence (DNA): TGTGCCAGCAACAGTAGGGAGGTTATCGGAAAACTGTTTTTT. The rearrangement uses TRBV28 and TRBJ1-4; no clear D. This CDR3 contains 14 residues. V was cut by 7 bases and J by 10 bases, with 19 bases left in between. The V gene's germline CDR1 is MDHEN and CDR2 SYDVKM. Full variable domain (rest looked up from reference TRBV28 and TRBJ1-4): DVKVTQSSRYLVKRTGEKVFLECVQDMDHENMFWYRQDPGLGLRLIYFSYDVKMKEKGDIPEGYSVSREKKERFSLILESASTNQTSMYLCASNSREVIGKLFFGSGTQLSVL.

This clonotype was counted at least ten times. CDR3 residues: CSATGNRNSPLHF. The CDR3 region has the DNA TGCAGTGCTACAGGGAACCGTAATTCACCCCTCCACTTT. The genes are TRBV20-1 and TRBJ1-6, with D possibly being TRBD1 (5 bases). Germline CDR1 and CDR2: DFQATT and SNEGSKA (reference sequence). The CDR3 covers 13 residues. V dropped 4 bases and J dropped 6 bases, with 10 bases sitting between them.

A remark on this clonotype: A junction boundary mismatches the germline segment, possibly from a read error. The V call is TRBV2, the J call TRBJ2-6; weak D call: TRBD1 (5 bases). This CDR3 has 14 residues. The germline V gene has CDR1 SNHLY and CDR2 FYNNEI. CDR3: CAIQSFIGANVLAF. CDR3 in DNA: TGTGCCATCCAAAGCTTTATAGGGGCCAACGTCCTGGCTTTC.

This clonotype was observed at least ten times. The chain has TRBV3-1 and TRBJ2-5, with TRBD2 matching 15 bases. J gave up 2 bases and V 4 bases, and 8 bases lay outside the gene matches. The CDR3 is made up of 18 amino acids. Per the germline V gene, CDR1 is LGHDT and CDR2 is YNNKEL (reference sequence). This CDR3 reads CASSPRTSGRVPQETQYF. The DNA for the CDR3 is TGTGCCAGCAGCCCCCGGACTAGCGGGAGGGTACCACAAGAGACCCAGTACTTC.

This clonotype has a count of ten or more. V gene TRBV5-4 combines with J gene TRBJ1-6; the D is unclear. The V end was cut by 0 bases, the J end by 7 bases, with 8 bases between. Per the germline V gene, CDR1 is SGHNT and CDR2 is YYREEE (reference sequence). CDR3 length equals 14 residues. The CDR3 here is CASSLALANSPLHF. CDR3 bases: TGTGCCAGCAGCTTGGCCCTCGCAAATTCACCCCTCCACTTT.

This clonotype showed up many times. The chain carries TRBV30 and TRBJ1-1; TRBD1 is a possible D gene (5 bases). V was pared by 4 bases and J by 4 bases, with 13 bases between. From germline, CDR1 is GTSNPN and CDR2 SVGIG (reference sequence). The CDR3 contains 13 residues. The DNA for the CDR3 is TGTGCCTGGAATTACAAGGGGAGCACTGAAGCTTTCTTT. Protein product: CAWNYKGSTEAFF.

A word on this clonotype: A single base separates this from a much larger clone, so it may be a read error. This chain uses TRBV24-1 with TRBJ2-1, with D possibly being TRBD1 or TRBD2 (7 bases each). CDR3 length: 15 residues. Germline values: CDR1 KGHDR, CDR2 SFDVKD. CDR3 DNA sequence: TGTGCCACCAGTGATCTCCCAGGGGGGGATAATGAGCAGTCCTTC. It encodes CATSDLPGGDNEQSF.

This clonotype was seen repeatedly, ten times or more. The chain carries TRBV6-4 and TRBJ2-1; D unclear. CDR3 length: 13 amino acids. CDR1 and CDR2 (germline): MRHNA, SNTAGT. V lost 2 bases and J 3 bases, leaving 5 bases between the germline ends. As DNA, the CDR3 is TGTGCCAGCAGTGACAGGCACTACAATGAGCAGTTCTTC. Its protein product is CASSDRHYNEQFF.

This clonotype was counted at least ten times. The chain carries TRBV5-1 and TRBJ2-1; D might be TRBD1 (7 bases). Germline loops: CDR1 SGHRS, CDR2 YFSETQ. Trimming removed 4 bases from V and 4 bases from J, with 12 bases in between. CDR3 length: 14 residues. CDR3 loop: CASSRGTAYNEQFF. DNA of the CDR3: TGCGCCAGCAGCCGGGGGACAGCTTACAATGAGCAGTTCTTC.

At least ten counts were recorded for this clonotype. The chain carries TRBV7-2 and TRBJ2-5; the D call may be TRBD1 or TRBD2 (6 bases each). The CDR3 is 16 residues long. Trimming left V 6 bases short and J 3 bases short, with 20 bases between. The germline V gene encodes CDR1 SGHTA and CDR2 FQGNSA. The CDR3 sequence is CASSQDGGRGKETQYF. In DNA form, the CDR3 reads TGTGCCAGCAGTCAAGACGGGGGCAGGGGAAAAGAGACCCAGTACTTC.

Many counts were recorded for this clonotype. The chain joins TRBV29-1 to TRBJ2-7; D may be TRBD2 (6 bases). Trimming removed 4 bases at V and 0 bases at J, with 13 bases between. CDR1 is SQVTM, CDR2 ANQGSEA, per germline. This CDR3 contains 14 residues. The CDR3 nucleotides are TGCAGCGTTGTAAGCGGGCCTAGCTCCTACGAGCAGTACTTC. It specifies CSVVSGPSSYEQYF.

The rearrangement joins TRBV28 to TRBJ1-5, with a tentative D call TRBD1 (6 bases). The CDR3 extends over 18 amino acids. The germline gives CDR1 MDHEN, CDR2 SYDVKM. The V and J ends lost 8 bases and 0 bases respectively, with 23 bases between them. CDR3 residues: CASGLGTTGGHSNQPQHF. CDR3 bases: TGTGCCAGCGGTCTGGGAACCACTGGGGGCCATAGCAATCAGCCCCAGCATTTT.

In the case of this clonotype: Possible read error: a much larger clone is one base away. This rearrangement joins TRBV2 to TRBJ2-3; D may correspond to TRBD1 or TRBD2 (5 bases each). Germline lookup yields CDR1 SNHLY and CDR2 FYNNEI. The CDR3 length is 16 residues. V lost 6 bases to trimming and J lost 0 bases, with 16 bases between them. CDR3 region: CASRNPGTTSTDTQYF. The CDR3 DNA sequence: TGTGCCAGCAGGAATCCGGGGACCACTAGCACAGATACGCAGTATTTT.

On this clonotype itself: A much larger clone is a single base away; this may be a read error. This chain links TRBV6-5 with TRBJ1-1; tentative D call: TRBD1 (6 bases). CDR1 is MNHEY, CDR2 SVGAGI, per germline. This CDR3 has 17 amino acids. The CDR3 DNA reads TGTGCCAGCAGTTGGGGGGCCAAAGGGGGGGCCGGCACTGAAGGTTTCTTT. Amino acid sequence: CASSWGAKGGAGTEGFF.

This clonotype was picked up a small number of times. This chain links TRBV19 with TRBJ2-1, with D possibly being TRBD2 (5 bases). There are 15 residues in the CDR3. The germline gives CDR1 LNHDA, CDR2 SQIVND (reference sequence). Trimming shortened V by 1 base and J by 6 bases, and 13 bases separated the two germline ends. The CDR3 here is CASSIGVGVRNEQFF. CDR3 DNA sequence: TGTGCCAGTAGTATAGGGGTGGGAGTACGCAATGAGCAGTTCTTC.

This clonotype was counted ten times or more. The DNA for the CDR3 is TGTGCCATCCGGGACAGGGAGGTCAGTGAGCAGTTCTTC. Residues: CAIRDREVSEQFF. The V call is TRBV10-3, the J call TRBJ2-1; 9 nucleotides line up with TRBD1. CDR1 ENHRY and CDR2 SYGVKD come from the germline V gene. Trimming at V came to 8 bases and at J to 9 bases, leaving 8 bases not matched to a gene. The CDR3 is 13 residues long.